The T cell receptor (beta chain) under discussion was sequenced for a study of response to subunit inactivated influenza vaccine. This clonotype has at least ten counts. Its antigen is not known. The germline CDR1 and CDR2 sequences are SQVTM and ANQGSEA. The CDR3 totals 15 residues. V was pared by 2 bases and J by 4 bases, with 4 bases of the junction left unmatched. TCRdb analysed the RT-PCR reads with MiXCR anew, one entry per CDR3 protein. The sample has fewer than 650,000 distinct CDR3 sequences, approximately 12% seen once. Study-wide findings and caveats: That few new T cells are recruited by each seasonal influenza vaccination was the authors' suggestion.

Sequenced here: PBMCs from blood, sampled more than 35 days after vaccination. The receptor was isolated from a man in his fifties or sixties who received an inactivated influenza vaccine. The V and J genes are TRBV29-1 and TRBJ2-2, with TRBD2 identical over 10 bases. The CDR3: CSVERTSGRTGELFF. The CDR3 bases are TGCAGCGTTGAACGGACTAGCGGACGCACCGGGGAGCTGTTTTTT.